The 20 T cell receptor beta chains given below trace back to one sample, sequenced in a study of regulatory T cells in long-lasting Graves disease. Time point here: newly diagnosed GD, antithyroid drugs for less than 3 months. RNA extracted from PBMCs served as the sequencing template. The TCR beta library used iRepertoire HTBI primers with Arm-PCR amplification of CDR3. Using its own MiXCR run on the multiplex PCR reads, TCRdb lists one record per CDR3 protein. The sample consists of more than 350,000 distinct CDR3 sequences, under 15% of them appearing once. The data also belong to a second study, concerning T cells in Graves' hyperthyroidism and ophthalmopathy.

Material: peripheral blood mononuclear cells (PBMCs), obtained at new diagnosis, from a patient treated with antithyroid drugs. These receptors were collected from a woman younger than 45 with Graves disease.

This clonotype has at least ten counts. CDR3: CAWSAEQEVTEAFF. CDR3 DNA sequence: TGTGCCTGGAGTGCCGAACAGGAGGTCACTGAAGCTTTCTTT. V gene TRBV30 combines with J gene TRBJ1-1; the D gene is possibly TRBD1 (5 bases). Trimming pared 1 base from V and 4 bases from J, leaving 13 bases between. The CDR3 has 14 residues. Per the germline V gene, CDR1 is GTSNPN and CDR2 is SVGIG (reference sequence).

The genes are TRBV19 and TRBJ2-2; 9 bases match TRBD1. The CDR3 extends over 16 amino acids. In germline, CDR1 is LNHDA, CDR2 SQIVND (reference sequence). V lost 5 bases to trimming and J lost 1 base; unmatched junction nucleotides: 5. The DNA for the CDR3 is TGTGCCAGTAGTTACGGGACAGGGAGGAACACCGGGGAGCTGTTTTTT. This codes for CASSYGTGRNTGELFF.

This chain joins TRBV18 and TRBJ1-1, with D perhaps matching TRBD1 (5 bases). Germline V gene data show CDR1 as KGHSH and CDR2 as LQKENI. Trimming took 3 bases from V and 4 from J, leaving 12 bases between them. The CDR3 sequence is 14 residues long. The DNA for the CDR3 is TGTGCCAGCTCACCGGGGGTCCAGGGCACTGAAGCTTTCTTT. As protein: CASSPGVQGTEAFF.

This clonotype was counted between two and nine times. The chain is built from TRBV6-5 and TRBJ2-1; 8 nucleotides agree with TRBD2. The J segment lost 4 bases and the V segment lost 2 bases, leaving 4 bases of the junction unmatched. This CDR3 has 15 residues. CDR1 is MNHEY, CDR2 SVGAGI, per germline. CDR3 in amino acids: CASSYAGGLYNEQFF. The CDR3 bases are TGTGCCAGCAGTTACGCGGGAGGCCTTTACAATGAGCAGTTCTTC.

The chain carries TRBV6-1 and TRBJ2-7, with TRBD1 identical over 11 bases. Per germline, CDR1 MNHNS and CDR2 SASEGT. This CDR3 contains 14 residues. V was clipped by 6 bases and J by 3 bases; unmatched bases: 4. This CDR3 reads CASSKDRGLYEQYF. CDR3 coding DNA: TGTGCCAGCAGCAAGGACAGGGGGCTCTACGAGCAGTACTTC.

This clonotype was observed once. This chain links TRBV10-1 with TRBJ2-3, with unresolved D. Trimming cost V 8 bases and J 0 bases, with 21 bases left between them. Germline V gives CDR1 WNHNN, CDR2 SYGVQD (reference sequence). The CDR3 is 17 residues long. The CDR3 protein is CASRSSLSLSSTDTQYF. CDR3 in DNA: TGCGCCAGCCGAAGCTCACTTAGCTTATCTAGCACAGATACGCAGTATTTT.

The chain combines TRBV30 with TRBJ2-7, with D unresolved. The CDR3 has 11 amino acids. CDR1 is GTSNPN and CDR2 is SVGIG in the germline V gene (reference sequence). V was shortened by 3 bases and J by 4 bases, with 7 bases between the two germline ends. The CDR3 bases are TGTGCCTGGAGCCTAAATTACGAGCAGTACTTC. It is translated as CAWSLNYEQYF. Full variable domain (rest looked up from reference TRBV30 and TRBJ2-7): SQTIHQWPATLVQPVGSPLSLECTVEGTSNPNLYWYRQAAGRGLQLLFYSVGIGQISSEVPQNLSASRPQDRQFILSSKKLLLSDSGFYLCAWSLNYEQYFGPGTRLTVT.

The rearrangement joins TRBV5-6 to TRBJ2-7; 13 nucleotides agree with TRBD2. Trimming at V came to 0 bases and at J to 4 bases, leaving 10 bases not matched to a gene. The germline V gene encodes CDR1 SGHDT and CDR2 YYEEEE. The CDR3 has 18 residues. The CDR3 region has the DNA TGTGCCAGCAGCTTGGCTGGAAGACTAGCGGGAGGTTTTTACGAGCAGTACTTC. This sequence encodes CASSLAGRLAGGFYEQYF.

The rearrangement uses TRBV20-1 and TRBJ2-1, with TRBD2 matching 8 bases. Germline V gene lookup returns CDR1 DFQATT and CDR2 SNEGSKA (reference sequence). This CDR3 region has 14 residues. V dropped 5 bases and J dropped 4; count of bases not matched to a gene: 7. CDR3 DNA: TGCAGTGCTGCCGGGACTAGGAAATACAATGAGCAGTTCTTC. Translating it yields CSAAGTRKYNEQFF.

At least ten counts were recorded for this clonotype. The chain carries TRBV7-9 and TRBJ2-7, with TRBD2 matching over 8 bases. The J segment lost 5 bases and the V segment lost 5 bases, leaving 11 bases of the junction unmatched. Germline assignment: CDR1 SEHNR and CDR2 FQNEAQ (reference sequence). CDR3 length: 15 amino acids. CDR3 in DNA: TGTGCCAGCAGCGCCAGCGGGAGCCTAGGCAACGAGCAGTACTTC. Its translation is CASSASGSLGNEQYF.

This clonotype came up many times. V and J are TRBV20-1 and TRBJ1-2, with 8 bases identical to TRBD1. The J segment lost 8 bases and the V segment lost 5 bases, leaving 7 bases of the junction unmatched. The CDR3 consists of 12 residues. CDR1 and CDR2 from the germline V gene are DFQATT and SNEGSKA (reference sequence). The CDR3 is CSAVTGEGGYTF. The CDR3 DNA reads TGCAGTGCTGTGACAGGGGAGGGAGGCTACACCTTC.

This clonotype has a handful of counts. The chain combines TRBV6-1 with TRBJ1-5, with D possibly matching TRBD1 (5 bases). The germline V and J ends were trimmed by 2 bases and 0 bases, with 11 bases remaining between them. Germline V gene sequence: CDR1 MNHNS, CDR2 SASEGT. The CDR3 is 16 amino acids. The chain's CDR3 is CASSEQGVYSNQPQHF. CDR3 coding DNA: TGTGCCAGCAGTGAACAAGGGGTCTATAGCAATCAGCCCCAGCATTTT.

There are many counts of this clonotype. J is TRBJ2-1 and V is TRBV2; weak D call: TRBD1 (6 bases). This CDR3 contains 12 residues. Trimming cost V 4 bases and J 12 bases, with 13 bases left between them. Germline-derived CDR1 and CDR2 are SNHLY and FYNNEI. In nucleotides, the CDR3 is TGTGCCAGCAGTGGGGACGGGACACTGCAGTTCTTC. Protein sequence: CASSGDGTLQFF.

The J gene is TRBJ2-7, the V gene TRBV4-1; possibly TRBD1 for D (5 bases). V shed 4 bases and J shed 1 base, with 20 bases lying between them. This CDR3 has 17 residues. Germline CDR1 MGHRA, CDR2 YSYEKL. As DNA, the CDR3 is TGCGCCAGCAGCCGGTTACTGGGGCTAGATGTATCCTACGAGCAGTACTTC. Translation: CASSRLLGLDVSYEQYF.

The chain is built from TRBV11-3 and TRBJ2-7, with 16 bases aligning to TRBD2. The CDR3 is made up of 20 amino acids. Germline CDR1 is SGHNT and CDR2 is YENEEA. Trimming removed 8 bases from V and 7 bases from J; junction bases left unmatched: 23. For the CDR3, the DNA is TGTGCCAGCGGGGGAAACAGGGGACTAGCGGGAGGGTCGAGCTACAATGAGCAGTACTTC. Its protein is CASGGNRGLAGGSSYNEQYF.

This clonotype was recorded a few times. This chain uses TRBV29-1 with TRBJ1-5; TRBD1 might be the D (5 bases). The CDR3 sequence is 13 residues long. V gave up 6 bases and J gave up 2 bases, with 11 bases separating them. Germline CDR1 is SQVTM and CDR2 is ANQGSEA. CDR3 sequence: CSVGGGGNQPQHF. The CDR3 coding sequence is TGCAGCGTCGGGGGGGGGGGCAATCAGCCCCAGCATTTT.

This clonotype was counted only a few times. The chain couples TRBV20-1 to TRBJ2-3; TRBD2 matches 7 bases. Germline assignment: CDR1 DFQATT and CDR2 SNEGSKA (reference sequence). V gave up 3 bases and J gave up 1 base; unmatched junction bases: 4. CDR3 length: 14 amino acids. The CDR3 sequence: CSARRESGTDTQYF. The CDR3 coding sequence is TGCAGTGCTAGGCGGGAGTCGGGCACAGATACGCAGTATTTT.

This clonotype was detected only a few times. The chain has TRBV11-3 and TRBJ2-1; D is ambiguous. The V end was cut by 2 bases, the J end by 9 bases, with 11 bases between. The CDR3 is 13 amino acids. Germline V lookup: CDR1 SGHNT, CDR2 YENEEA. The CDR3 sequence is CASSLSRNGEQFF. As DNA, the CDR3 is TGTGCCAGCAGCTTATCCCGCAACGGTGAGCAGTTCTTC.

This clonotype was seen repeatedly, ten times or more. V usage is TRBV11-3 and J usage is TRBJ1-2; a weak D match, TRBD1 (6 bases). Germline CDR1 SGHNT, CDR2 YENEEA. The CDR3 contains 18 residues. Trimming took off 5 bases at V and 0 bases at J, with 22 bases between the two ends. The CDR3 DNA reads TGTGCCAGCAGCCCCCGTAGGGCAGGGGCTACGGCTAACTATGGCTACACCTTC. This encodes CASSPRRAGATANYGYTF.

This clonotype was detected ten times or more. The V gene is TRBV3-1, the J gene TRBJ2-3; unclear D gene. This CDR3 has 14 residues. Germline assignment: CDR1 LGHDT and CDR2 YNNKEL (reference sequence). V shed 4 bases and J shed 0 bases, with 8 bases lying between them. Here the CDR3 reads CASSPLRSTDTQYF. CDR3 DNA sequence: TGTGCCAGCAGCCCGCTCAGGAGCACAGATACGCAGTATTTT.